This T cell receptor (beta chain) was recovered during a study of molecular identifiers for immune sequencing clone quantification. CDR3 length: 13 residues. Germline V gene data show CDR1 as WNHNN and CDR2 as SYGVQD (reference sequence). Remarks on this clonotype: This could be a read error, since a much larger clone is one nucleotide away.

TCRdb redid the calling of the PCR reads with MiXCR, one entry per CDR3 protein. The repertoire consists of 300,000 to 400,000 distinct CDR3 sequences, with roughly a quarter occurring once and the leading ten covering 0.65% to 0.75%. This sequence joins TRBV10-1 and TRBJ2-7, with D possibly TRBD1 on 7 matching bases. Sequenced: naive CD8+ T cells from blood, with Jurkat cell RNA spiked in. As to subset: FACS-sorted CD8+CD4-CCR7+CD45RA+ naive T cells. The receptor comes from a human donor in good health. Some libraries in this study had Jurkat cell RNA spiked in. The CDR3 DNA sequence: TGCGCCAGCAGTGGGGTCAGGGGGGACGAGCAGCACTTC. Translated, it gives CASSGVRGDEQHF.